The text below deals with one T cell receptor beta chain. The antigen is not known. The ends lost 6 bases at V and 8 bases at J; junction bases unmatched: 10. CDR3 length: 14 residues. Germline-derived CDR1 and CDR2 are MDHEN and SYDVKM. These data originate in a study of cytomegalovirus exposure and HLA in healthy donors. Notes on the study in general: Most TCR sequences showed up rarely, but some public TCRs showed up in many donors.

Amplification used 60 Vbeta primers and 13 Jbeta primers. Clones were read by immunoSEQ multiplex PCR, and TCRdb kept only the in-frame ones, dropping some. The sample has 120,000 or so clones; about 85% are singletons. This TCR was recovered from a man aged 50-59 years in good health and CMV-seronegative. The sequenced sample was PBMCs. The rearrangement uses TRBV28 and TRBJ2-1; TRBD2 agrees at 7 bases. The CDR3 DNA reads as TGTGCCAGCAGACCTAGCGGTTTATCATATGAGCAGTTCTTC. This translates into CASRPSGLSYEQFF.